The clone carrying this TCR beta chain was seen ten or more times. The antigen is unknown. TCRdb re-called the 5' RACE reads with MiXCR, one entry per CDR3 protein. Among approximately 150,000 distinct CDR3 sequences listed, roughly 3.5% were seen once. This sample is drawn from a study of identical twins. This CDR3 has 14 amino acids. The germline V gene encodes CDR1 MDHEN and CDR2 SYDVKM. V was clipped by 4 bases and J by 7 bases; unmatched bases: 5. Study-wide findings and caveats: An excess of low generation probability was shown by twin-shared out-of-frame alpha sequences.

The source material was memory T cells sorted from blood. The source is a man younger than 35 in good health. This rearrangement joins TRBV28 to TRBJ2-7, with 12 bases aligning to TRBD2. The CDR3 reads CASSSTSGRSEQYF. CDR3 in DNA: TGTGCCAGCAGTTCCACTAGCGGGAGGAGTGAGCAGTACTTC. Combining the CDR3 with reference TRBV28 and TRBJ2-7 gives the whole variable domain DVKVTQSSRYLVKRTGEKVFLECVQDMDHENMFWYRQDPGLGLRLIYFSYDVKMKEKGDIPEGYSVSREKKERFSLILESASTNQTSMYLCASSSTSGRSEQYFGPGTRLTVT.